This T cell receptor (beta chain) was retrieved from a study of T cells in Graves' hyperthyroidism and ophthalmopathy. Findings and limits, study-wide: Ophthalmopathy, as predicted by the model, came a median around 7 months after the prediction. A 13 V-J signature model discriminated ophthalmopathy versus stable hyperthyroidism.

Researchers amplified the TCR beta CDR3 regions from RNA transcripts. The study used the HTBI primer set for a first-round RT-PCR of the TCR CDR3. A single record per CDR3 protein comes from TCRdb applying MiXCR to the multiplex PCR reads. The table shows nearly 600,000 distinct CDR3 sequences, with approximately 15% occurring only once. Not enrolled were patients with uncontrolled infection, other autoimmune disease, pregnancy or lactation. This clonotype was recorded at least ten times. Its matching antigen is unknown. Specimen: blood. This TCR was recovered from a woman in her twenties or thirties with Graves' hyperthyroidism that later progressed to Graves' ophthalmopathy.

The CDR3 bases are TGTGCCAGCAGCCCTCCGGCACATGGAGAGACCCAGTACTTC. This sequence encodes CASSPPAHGETQYF. V gene TRBV7-2 combines with J gene TRBJ2-5; D not resolved. The germline CDR1 and CDR2 sequences are SGHTA and FQGNSA. Trimming cost V 5 bases and J 4 bases, with 14 bases left between them. CDR3 length equals 14 residues.